Listed below are T cell receptor beta chains from one sample, sequenced in a study of beta chain features in type 1 diabetes. Libraries were prepared by immunoSEQ multiplex PCR; TCRdb keeps only in-frame clonotypes and omits some of them. The sample consists of hundreds of thousands of clones, around a sixth of them appearing once. The sample comprised naive CD4+ T cells from blood. The receptors were gathered from a man between 18 and 35 years old in good health. CDR3s include the opening cysteine and the closing phenylalanine or tryptophan. D genes are given only for firm matches. The size field is filled for only some rows; it gives once, few, many or a size class.

CDR3 DNA,CDR3 protein,V gene,clone size,J gene,D gene
TGTGCCAGCAGTCCCCACAGATTGGGGGCTGAAGCTTTCTTT,CASSPHRLGAEAFF,TRBV28,.,TRBJ1-1,.
TGTGCCAGCAGCGTAGCATTGGTGGCCACTGAAGCTTTCTTT,CASSVALVATEAFF,TRBV9,few,TRBJ1-1,.
TGCGCCAGCAGCTTGGAGGGGCGTCAGCCCCAGCATTTT,CASSLEGRQPQHF,TRBV5-1,few,TRBJ1-5,.
TGTGCCAGCAGTTTAGAAAGGACAGGGGGCTCCCTTAGCAATCAGCCCCAGCATTTT,CASSLERTGGSLSNQPQHF,TRBV28,few,TRBJ1-5,TRBD1
TGTGCCAGCAGCTTAGGGACAGGCTTTAAGACCCAGTACTTC,CASSLGTGFKTQYF,TRBV7-2,.,TRBJ2-5,TRBD1
TGTGCCAGCAGCGTAGGTCGACTAGGACTCAATGAGCAGTTCTTC,CASSVGRLGLNEQFF,TRBV9,.,TRBJ2-1,.
TGTGCCAGCAGTAGCGGGAGTTACGAGCAGTACTTC,CASSSGSYEQYF,TRBV28,few,TRBJ2-7,TRBD2
TGTGCCAGCAGCACAGGGTCGCGAGGCTACACCTTC,CASSTGSRGYTF,TRBV6-5,once,TRBJ1-2,.
TGTGCCAGCTCGCCCGCGGGAGCTGGAAACACCATATATTTT,CASSPAGAGNTIYF,TRBV18,.,TRBJ1-3,.
TGTGCCAGCAGCTTGGCCCCGGACCGCACAGATACGCAGTATTTT,CASSLAPDRTDTQYF,TRBV5-4,.,TRBJ2-3,.
TGTGCCAGCAGCTTGAGGGAACGAATAAGCTCTGGAAACACCATATATTTT,CASSLRERISSGNTIYF,TRBV21-1,.,TRBJ1-3,.
TGTGCCAGCAGTGGGTGGACTAGCGGGACACACAATGAGCAGTTCTTC,CASSGWTSGTHNEQFF,TRBV25-1,.,TRBJ2-1,TRBD2
TGTGCCAGCAGCCGCCCAGGGAGATCCTATAATTCACCCCTCCACTTT,CASSRPGRSYNSPLHF,TRBV9,few,TRBJ1-6,.
TGTGCCAGCAGCTTAAAGCCCGGGTCCTACGAGCAGTACTTC,CASSLKPGSYEQYF,TRBV7-2,few,TRBJ2-7,.
TGTGCCAGCAGTGAAAGACAGGGGGCCGGTGGAAACACCATATATTTT,CASSERQGAGGNTIYF,TRBV25-1,few,TRBJ1-3,TRBD1
TGCAGCGCCTTGACAGTATATAATGAAAAACTGTTTTTT,CSALTVYNEKLFF,TRBV29-1,.,TRBJ1-4,.
TGTGCCAGCAGTGAGGGACGGGATACGCAGTATTTT,CASSEGRDTQYF,TRBV25-1,few,TRBJ2-3,.
TGTGCCACCCAGCGGGAGGGGCGGGTCAATGAGCAGTTCTTC,CATQREGRVNEQFF,TRBV19,few,TRBJ2-1,TRBD2
TGTGCCAGCAGTTTAATGCAGGGTAGCCCGCCCCAGCATTTT,CASSLMQGSPPQHF,TRBV28,few,TRBJ1-5,.
TGTGCCACCAGCAGAGATCGGGGAAACACCATATATTTT,CATSRDRGNTIYF,TRBV15,few,TRBJ1-3,.
TGTGCCAGCAGGGCCGGGACAGGGAACAACGAGCAGTACTTC,CASRAGTGNNEQYF,TRBV2,.,TRBJ2-7,TRBD1
TGCGCCAGCAGTGACGGCAGGGGAATAAGAGATACGCAGTATTTT,CASSDGRGIRDTQYF,TRBV10-2,few,TRBJ2-3,.
TGTGCCAGCAGCTTATACCAGGGAGGCACAGATACGCAGTATTTT,CASSLYQGGTDTQYF,TRBV7-9,.,TRBJ2-3,.
TGTGCCAGCAGCATCTCGGGACTACCAACCTACGAGCAGTACTTC,CASSISGLPTYEQYF,TRBV7-9,few,TRBJ2-7,TRBD2
TGTGCCAGCAGGGAACATTCGGCCGGGGAGCTGTTTTTT,CASREHSAGELFF,TRBV5-4,.,TRBJ2-2,.
TGTGCCAGCATTTTTACCCTACGTGCCGGGGAGCTGTTTTTT,CASIFTLRAGELFF,TRBV28,few,TRBJ2-2,.
TGTGCCAGCAGCGTAGCTCCCAGCGGAGCCTACAATGAGCAGTTCTTC,CASSVAPSGAYNEQFF,TRBV9,.,TRBJ2-1,.
TGTGCCAGCAGTTTGACAGGGTGGGTAACTGAAGCTTTCTTT,CASSLTGWVTEAFF,TRBV28,.,TRBJ1-1,TRBD1
TGTGCCACACGACCTTACTCTGGAAACACCATATATTTT,CATRPYSGNTIYF,TRBV7-6,few,TRBJ1-3,.
TGTGCCAGCAGCTTAACCGGCAGGTTAGGGAGCAATCAGCCCCAGCATTTT,CASSLTGRLGSNQPQHF,TRBV13,.,TRBJ1-5,.
TGTGCCAGCAATGCGAGAGAGCGCGGGGGGTACACCTTC,CASNARERGGYTF,TRBV9,.,TRBJ1-2,.
TGCAGTGCTACCCCGAATGAGCAGTTCTTC,CSATPNEQFF,TRBV20-1,.,TRBJ2-1,.
TGTGCCAGCAGCTTAGGTAACCAGAACACTGAAGCTTTCTTT,CASSLGNQNTEAFF,TRBV7-2,few,TRBJ1-1,.
TGCGCCAGCAGCCGAACCGGGACAGGGCCCAACAATGAGCAGTTCTTC,CASSRTGTGPNNEQFF,TRBV5-1,few,TRBJ2-1,TRBD1
TGTGCCAGCAGTGAATCCCCCCCCAGGGCGGGGGAGCAGTACTTC,CASSESPPRAGEQYF,TRBV25-1,.,TRBJ2-7,.
TGTGCCAGCAGCGTGTCGGGACTAGCCTCCTACGAGCAGTACTTC,CASSVSGLASYEQYF,TRBV9,once,TRBJ2-7,TRBD2
TGTGCCAGCAGCCCTGAAGGGGGGAAGAACACTGAAGCTTTCTTT,CASSPEGGKNTEAFF,TRBV4-2,.,TRBJ1-1,.
TGTGCCAGCAGCTTAGGAGTGGGGACAAAACTAGCCAAAAACATTCAGTACTTC,CASSLGVGTKLAKNIQYF,TRBV7-9,.,TRBJ2-4,.
TGTGCCAGCACCAGACTAGTAGCTGTCCCAGATACGCAGTATTTT,CASTRLVAVPDTQYF,TRBV2,few,TRBJ2-3,.
TGCGCCAGCAGTCAATCGAGCTGCCAGGGAAAGTGGAACACTGAAGCTTTCTTT,CASSQSSCQGKWNTEAFF,TRBV23-1,.,TRBJ1-1,.
TGTGCCAGCAGTTACTCAGGACGGACGGGCACAGATACGCAGTATTTT,CASSYSGRTGTDTQYF,TRBV6-5,.,TRBJ2-3,.
TGCGCCAGCAGCCAAGATTGGGAGACCCAGTACTTC,CASSQDWETQYF,TRBV5-4,.,TRBJ2-5,.
TGTGCCAGCAGCCAAGGCCCCGGGGGGTTCACAGATACGCAGTATTTT,CASSQGPGGFTDTQYF,TRBV4-2,.,TRBJ2-3,TRBD2
TGTGCCAGCACCTTAGACGAGGTTTCAGGCTACACCTTC,CASTLDEVSGYTF,TRBV9,few,TRBJ1-2,.
TGCGCCAGCAGCTTGGTCTGGCCCGCGCAGTATTTT,CASSLVWPAQYF,TRBV5-1,few,TRBJ2-3,.